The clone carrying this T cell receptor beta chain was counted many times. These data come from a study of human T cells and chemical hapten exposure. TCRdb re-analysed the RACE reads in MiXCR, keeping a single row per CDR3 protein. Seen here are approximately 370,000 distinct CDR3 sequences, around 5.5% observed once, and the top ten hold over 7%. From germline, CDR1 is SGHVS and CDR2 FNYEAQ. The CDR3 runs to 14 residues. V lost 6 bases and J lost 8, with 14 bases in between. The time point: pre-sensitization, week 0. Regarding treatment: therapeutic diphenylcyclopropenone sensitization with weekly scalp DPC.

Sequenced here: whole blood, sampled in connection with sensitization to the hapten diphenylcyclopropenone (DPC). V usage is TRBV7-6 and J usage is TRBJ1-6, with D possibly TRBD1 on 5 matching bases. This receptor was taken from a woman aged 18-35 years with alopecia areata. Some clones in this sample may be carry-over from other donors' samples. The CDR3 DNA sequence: TGTGCCAGCAGTGTCCGGGGACTTGATTCACCCCTCCACTTT. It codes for CASSVRGLDSPLHF.